A selection of T cell receptor beta chains follows, all from one sample in a study of CD8 T cells in ankylosing spondylitis. TCRdb re-called the 5' RACE reads through MiXCR, storing one row per CDR3 protein. This table has hundreds of thousands of distinct CDR3 sequences, roughly 25% appearing once. The sample was blood, either unsorted or a sorted T cell fraction (not recorded which). All receptors come from a male donor with ankylosing spondylitis or in good health (not recorded which). Each CDR3 is given with its conserved first and last residue. Fields, in order: clone size, V gene, J gene, D gene, CDR3 DNA, CDR3 protein. A D gene is named only where the DNA matches it firmly. Clone sizes are given selectively: once, few, many, or a class where the clone is expanded.

size: few; V: TRBV20-1; J: TRBJ2-7; D: TRBD2; DNA: TGCAGTGCGAAGACTAGCGGGAGTGTCTACGAGCAGTACTTC; CDR3: CSAKTSGSVYEQYF
size: once; V: TRBV5-1; J: TRBJ2-3; D: -; DNA: TGCGCCAGCAGCGCGGGGGCTAGCGGTTATAGCACAGATACGCAGTATTTT; CDR3: CASSAGASGYSTDTQYF
size: few; V: TRBV20-1; J: TRBJ2-7; D: -; DNA: TGCAGTGCCTCGGAGACAACTAGGCTTTTCAACGAGCAGTACTTC; CDR3: CSASETTRLFNEQYF
size: many; V: TRBV20-1; J: TRBJ2-1; D: -; DNA: TGCAGTGCTAGTTGGGAGAGCTCCTACAATGAGCAGTTCTTC; CDR3: CSASWESSYNEQFF
size: many; V: TRBV10-3; J: TRBJ2-7; D: TRBD2; DNA: TGTGCCATCCGGGGCAGCGGGAGCTCAACCTATTCCTACGAGCAGTACTTC; CDR3: CAIRGSGSSTYSYEQYF
size: few; V: TRBV3-1; J: TRBJ2-3; D: -; DNA: TGTGCCAGCAGCCGCTGGGACTCCCTTAGCACAGATACGCAGTATTTT; CDR3: CASSRWDSLSTDTQYF
size: -; V: TRBV2; J: TRBJ2-7; D: TRBD2; DNA: TGTGCCAGCAGAGCCGGGACTAACAACTACGAGCAGTACTTC; CDR3: CASRAGTNNYEQYF
size: many; V: TRBV10-3; J: TRBJ1-3; D: TRBD1; DNA: TGTGCCATCAGTCCCACAGGGGGCACTGGAAACACCATATATTTT; CDR3: CAISPTGGTGNTIYF
size: many; V: TRBV5-1; J: TRBJ2-3; D: TRBD2; DNA: TGCGCCAGCAGCTTGGGGTCTAGCGGGAGCGTAGATACGCAGTATTTT; CDR3: CASSLGSSGSVDTQYF
size: many; V: TRBV20-1; J: TRBJ2-2; D: TRBD2; DNA: TGCAGTGCTCCGGGACTAGCGGTCGGGGAGCTGTTTTTT; CDR3: CSAPGLAVGELFF
size: few; V: TRBV20-1; J: TRBJ2-3; D: TRBD2; DNA: TGCAGTGCTACAGGGACTAGCGGGAGCCCAGATACGCAGTATTTT; CDR3: CSATGTSGSPDTQYF
size: many; V: TRBV6-2/TRBV6-3; J: TRBJ2-1; D: -; DNA: TGTGCCAGCAGTCCCCATCCCGGAGAGCAGTTCTTC; CDR3: CASSPHPGEQFF
size: -; V: TRBV11-2; J: TRBJ1-4; D: -; DNA: TGTGCCAGCAGCAATCAGGGTGTGAGCGAAAAACTGTTTTTT; CDR3: CASSNQGVSEKLFF
size: many; V: TRBV4-1; J: TRBJ2-2; D: TRBD1; DNA: TGCGCCAGCAGCCAAGAAGGGACAGGTCCCGGGGAGCTGTTTTTT; CDR3: CASSQEGTGPGELFF
size: -; V: TRBV12-3/TRBV12-4; J: TRBJ1-4; D: -; DNA: TGTGCCAGCCATGCCGGTATCGATGAAAAACTGTTTTTT; CDR3: CASHAGIDEKLFF
size: few; V: TRBV7-2; J: TRBJ1-2; D: -; DNA: TGTGCCAGCAGCTTAAATGAGGGTGCCTTCGGCTATGGCTACACCTTC; CDR3: CASSLNEGAFGYGYTF
size: -; V: TRBV29-1; J: TRBJ2-7; D: TRBD2; DNA: TGCAGCGTACAACTAGCGGGAGAATACGAGCAGTACTTC; CDR3: CSVQLAGEYEQYF
size: few; V: TRBV29-1; J: TRBJ1-5; D: -; DNA: TGCAGCGCCAGGTCCGGGGACAATCAGCCCCAGCATTTT; CDR3: CSARSGDNQPQHF
size: -; V: TRBV9; J: TRBJ2-5; D: -; DNA: TGTGCCAGCAGCGTAGTAGGGGCTCCCGACCAAGAGACCCAGTACTTC; CDR3: CASSVVGAPDQETQYF
size: many; V: TRBV7-2; J: TRBJ2-2; D: -; DNA: TGTGCCAGCAGCCGGGACGGCCCGTCCGGGGAGCTGTTTTTT; CDR3: CASSRDGPSGELFF
size: once; V: TRBV20-1; J: TRBJ1-1; D: -; DNA: TGCAGTGCTATGGGGTTTGGGGGGGAGAACACTGAAGCTTTCTTT; CDR3: CSAMGFGGENTEAFF
size: -; V: TRBV6-5; J: TRBJ2-6; D: -; DNA: TGTGCCAGCAGTTATTCGGTACAGGTGATCCCTGGGGCCAACGTCCTGACTTTC; CDR3: CASSYSVQVIPGANVLTF
size: -; V: TRBV20-1; J: TRBJ1-5; D: -; DNA: TGCAGTGCTAGAGTCGGGAGTCAGCCCCAGCATTTT; CDR3: CSARVGSQPQHF
size: -; V: TRBV20-1; J: TRBJ1-2; D: TRBD1; DNA: TGCAGTGCTGTAGCACGGCAGGGGGTTGGGGGCTACACCTTC; CDR3: CSAVARQGVGGYTF
size: -; V: TRBV29-1; J: TRBJ2-7; D: -; DNA: TGCAGCGCCCAAACGACAGTTTCCTACGAGCAGTACTTC; CDR3: CSAQTTVSYEQYF
size: many; V: TRBV18; J: TRBJ2-1; D: TRBD2; DNA: TGTGCCAGCTCAGTAACGCTAGGGAGGGACAATGAGCAGTTCTTC; CDR3: CASSVTLGRDNEQFF
size: -; V: TRBV5-1; J: TRBJ2-3; D: -; DNA: TGCGCCACCACGTCGGAAGGACTCGGCACAGATACGCAGTATTTT; CDR3: CATTSEGLGTDTQYF
size: many; V: TRBV12-3/TRBV12-4; J: TRBJ2-1; D: -; DNA: TGTGCCAGCAGTTCAGTAGGGGCTGGGTCCTACAATGAGCAGTTCTTC; CDR3: CASSSVGAGSYNEQFF
size: many; V: TRBV12-3/TRBV12-4; J: TRBJ2-1; D: TRBD2; DNA: TGTGCCAGCAGTTTAAAGCCTAGCGGGTCCTACAATGAGCAGTTCTTC; CDR3: CASSLKPSGSYNEQFF
size: -; V: TRBV20-1; J: TRBJ2-1; D: TRBD2; DNA: TGCAGTGCTATCTGGACTAGCGGGGCCAACGTGGGGGTAAATGAGCAGTTCTTC; CDR3: CSAIWTSGANVGVNEQFF
size: -; V: TRBV29-1; J: TRBJ2-6; D: -; DNA: TGCAGCGTTGGTCAATCTGGGGCCAACGTCCTGACTTTC; CDR3: CSVGQSGANVLTF
size: -; V: TRBV6-1; J: TRBJ2-7; D: TRBD1; DNA: TGTGCCAGCAGGCCGGGACAGGGTTCCTACGAGCAGTACTTC; CDR3: CASRPGQGSYEQYF
size: -; V: TRBV20-1; J: TRBJ1-1; D: -; DNA: TGCAGTGCTATATTGGACACTGAAGCTTTCTTT; CDR3: CSAILDTEAFF
size: -; V: TRBV5-1; J: TRBJ2-7; D: TRBD2; DNA: TGCGCCAGCAGCTCAGACCCGGGACTAGCGGCTCAGCAGTACTTC; CDR3: CASSSDPGLAAQQYF
size: few; V: TRBV27; J: TRBJ2-2; D: TRBD2; DNA: TGTGCCAGCAGTCCGGGACTAGCGGGAACCGGGGAGCTGTTTTTT; CDR3: CASSPGLAGTGELFF
size: many; V: TRBV12-3/TRBV12-4; J: TRBJ2-7; D: -; DNA: TGTGCCAGCAGTCAAGGGGCCAAACTAGATTACGAGCAGTACTTC; CDR3: CASSQGAKLDYEQYF
size: few; V: TRBV2; J: TRBJ2-3; D: TRBD1; DNA: TGTGCCAGCAGTGAACTGGCAGGGGGCATGGATACGCAGTATTTT; CDR3: CASSELAGGMDTQYF
size: -; V: TRBV29-1; J: TRBJ2-3; D: -; DNA: TGCAGCGTTTCGGGGGCGGGAGACACAGATACGCAGTATTTT; CDR3: CSVSGAGDTDTQYF
size: -; V: TRBV10-3; J: TRBJ2-1; D: -; DNA: TGTGCCATCAGAGGGCTCACTCACCTGGGCTGCAATGAGCAGTTCTTC; CDR3: CAIRGLTHLGCNEQFF
size: -; V: TRBV18; J: TRBJ2-1; D: TRBD2; DNA: TGTGCCAGCGGACTAGCGTCCTACAATGAGCAGTTCTTC; CDR3: CASGLASYNEQFF
size: many; V: TRBV5-1; J: TRBJ1-1; D: -; DNA: TGCGCCAGCAGGGTCCCAGGGCTGAACACTGAAGCTTTCTTT; CDR3: CASRVPGLNTEAFF
size: many; V: TRBV14; J: TRBJ2-3; D: TRBD2; DNA: TGTGCCAGCAGCCAAGATGTTGGTAGCGGGAGGGCCGGAGCTACGCAGTATTTT; CDR3: CASSQDVGSGRAGATQYF
size: -; V: TRBV20-1; J: TRBJ2-1; D: -; DNA: TGCAGTGCGTTCCCGGGGACCAACTACAATGAGCAGTTCTTC; CDR3: CSAFPGTNYNEQFF
size: -; V: TRBV15; J: TRBJ2-2; D: TRBD2; DNA: TGTGCCACCAGCAGAGTTGGGACTAGCACCGGGGAGCTGTTTTTT; CDR3: CATSRVGTSTGELFF
size: many; V: TRBV9; J: TRBJ2-4; D: -; DNA: TGTGCCAGCAGCCCGGAGGCGACTGGCAAAAACATTCAGTACTTC; CDR3: CASSPEATGKNIQYF
size: -; V: TRBV29-1; J: TRBJ2-3; D: -; DNA: TGCAGCGTTGATGGTGTCAGGGACGCAGATACGCAGTATTTT; CDR3: CSVDGVRDADTQYF
size: many; V: TRBV4-3; J: TRBJ2-3; D: -; DNA: TGCGCCAGCAGCCAAGAATGGGATACGCAGTATTTT; CDR3: CASSQEWDTQYF
size: many; V: TRBV4-2; J: TRBJ1-5; D: TRBD1; DNA: TGTGCCAGCAGCCAAATCAAAGGGGGCGCTTCCCAGCCCCAGCATTTT; CDR3: CASSQIKGGASQPQHF
size: -; V: TRBV12-3/TRBV12-4; J: TRBJ2-2; D: -; DNA: TGTGCCAGCAGCCGGAACACTCACACCGGGGAGCTGTTTTTT; CDR3: CASSRNTHTGELFF
size: -; V: TRBV20-1; J: TRBJ1-1; D: TRBD1; DNA: TGCAGTGCTAGCCAGGGGGTGGGAGCTTTCTTT; CDR3: CSASQGVGAFF
size: many; V: TRBV9; J: TRBJ2-3; D: -; DNA: TGTGCCAGCAGCCCCGTTAGCAGCATCACAGATACGCAGTATTTT; CDR3: CASSPVSSITDTQYF
size: few; V: TRBV9; J: TRBJ2-3; D: TRBD2; DNA: TGTGCCAGCAGCGTCGGACTAGCGGGCACAGATACGCAGTATTTT; CDR3: CASSVGLAGTDTQYF
size: -; V: TRBV10-3; J: TRBJ2-1; D: -; DNA: TGTGCCATCAGTGCGACCCCGAACAATGAGCAGTTCTTC; CDR3: CAISATPNNEQFF
size: many; V: TRBV20-1; J: TRBJ2-1; D: -; DNA: TGCAGTGCTAGAGATCCAAGGACGTGGTCCTACAATGAGCAGTTCTTC; CDR3: CSARDPRTWSYNEQFF
size: many; V: TRBV6-1; J: TRBJ2-5; D: -; DNA: TGTGCCAGCAGTCCTCGGGACTCAAGGCAAGAGACCCAGTACTTC; CDR3: CASSPRDSRQETQYF
size: many; V: TRBV5-1; J: TRBJ2-1; D: -; DNA: TGCGCCAGCAGCTTGCAGCGGAGCTCCTACAATGAGCAGTTCTTC; CDR3: CASSLQRSSYNEQFF
size: many; V: TRBV10-3; J: TRBJ2-5; D: TRBD1; DNA: TGTGCCATCAGAACCGGGACAGGGGACCCAGAGACCCAGTACTTC; CDR3: CAIRTGTGDPETQYF
size: -; V: TRBV5-1; J: TRBJ2-7; D: TRBD2; DNA: TGCGCCAGCAGTGCTAGCGGGCGTCCGTACGAGCAGTACTTC; CDR3: CASSASGRPYEQYF
size: many; V: TRBV27; J: TRBJ2-7; D: -; DNA: TGTGCCAGCAGTTTGAGTAGAGGGGTGGGTGAGCAGTACTTC; CDR3: CASSLSRGVGEQYF